This T cell receptor beta chain was sequenced in a study of shared clonotypes between healthy human individuals. Profiling relied on immunoSEQ multiplex PCR, and the TCRdb table lists in-frame clones only, not all of them. This sample has about 600,000 clones, with 97% found just once. Healthy adults negative for HIV, lacking recent acute infections or vaccinations, served as donors. The sample comprised naive CD4+ T cells sorted from blood. Stated subset: CD45RA+ positively selected. This TCR was recovered from a woman aged 25 to 39 in good health.

The CDR3 sequence is CASRYNRDGNSPLHF. The CDR3 DNA sequence: TGTGCCAGCAGGTACAACAGGGACGGCAATTCACCCCTCCACTTT. The genes are TRBV6-5 and TRBJ1-6, with D tentatively TRBD1 (6 bases). With 6 bases removed from V and 7 bases from J, the gap between germline ends came to 16 bases. The germline CDR1 and CDR2 sequences are MNHEY and SVGAGI. CDR3 length equals 15 residues.